The rows below give T cell receptor beta chains drawn from one sample of a study of CD8+CD57+ T cells in acquired aplastic anemia. TCRdb analysed the reads with MiXCR anew, one entry per CDR3 protein. The data contain about 95,000 distinct CDR3 sequences, around 62% of them singletons. Sequencing was performed on sorted CD4+, CD8+, or CD8+CD57+ T cells (not recorded which) from PBMCs. The source of these receptors is a human donor with aplastic anemia. Both conserved end residues are part of each CDR3. The order of the fields is D gene, J gene, clone size, V gene, CDR3 DNA, CDR3 protein. The D gene is left open where the match is weak. Only part of the rows carry a size: once, few, many, or a class if the clone is expanded.

TRBD1 TRBJ1-1 once TRBV25-1 TGTGCCAGCAGAGGGGACAGGGAGAACACTGAAGCTTTCTTT CASRGDRENTEAFF
- TRBJ1-2 - TRBV2 TGTGCCAGCAGTGGAAGCATAGGGGGGAGCGGCTACACCTTC CASSGSIGGSGYTF
- TRBJ1-2 - TRBV10-2 TGCGCCAGCAGTGAGACAAACTATGGCTACACCTTC CASSETNYGYTF
TRBD2 TRBJ2-1 - TRBV10-1 TGCGCCGGCAGTGTCCCGACTAGCGGGGGGGACTACAATGAGCAGTTCTTC CAGSVPTSGGDYNEQFF
TRBD2 TRBJ2-7 few TRBV20-1 TGCAGTGCTGGGCGGGGGTCCTCCTACGAGCAGTACTTC CSAGRGSSYEQYF
- TRBJ1-2 few TRBV20-1 TGCAGTGCTAGTACAGGTCGCAGCTATGGCTACACCTTC CSASTGRSYGYTF
- TRBJ2-6 - TRBV10-3 TGTGCCATCACCCCAGACTCTGGGGCCAACGTCCTGACTTTC CAITPDSGANVLTF
TRBD1 TRBJ1-2 - TRBV10-3 TGTGCCATCACCACAGGGGGCCATGGCTACACCTTC CAITTGGHGYTF
- TRBJ1-5 - TRBV10-3 TGTGCCATCAGTGAGATAGCAGGGAATCAGCCCCAGCATTTT CAISEIAGNQPQHF
- TRBJ2-5 - TRBV20-1 TGCAGTGCTAGAGATGCCCAGCAAGAGACCCAGTACTTC CSARDAQQETQYF
- TRBJ2-5 few TRBV7-2 TGTGCCAGCCAGGGGAGGGCGGAGACCCAGTACTTC CASQGRAETQYF
TRBD2 TRBJ2-1 - TRBV20-1 TGCAGTGCTAGAGTAGCGGGAGAGTTACAGTTCTTC CSARVAGELQFF
- TRBJ1-5 few TRBV11-2 TGTGCCAGCAGCTTAGGTCAATCACTCAGCAATCAGCCCCAGCATTTT CASSLGQSLSNQPQHF
- TRBJ2-7 - TRBV4-2 TGTGCCAGCAGCCAAGAGCGGGTAGGAGTATTTGGTCAGTACTTC CASSQERVGVFGQYF
- TRBJ1-1 - TRBV5-1 TGCGCCAGCAGCCTCGACAGGTGGGAAAACACTGAAGCTTTCTTT CASSLDRWENTEAFF
TRBD1 TRBJ2-7 few TRBV2 TGTGCCAGCAGTGAAGCCGGGACAGCGAGCTCCTACGAGCAGTACTTC CASSEAGTASSYEQYF
TRBD2 TRBJ2-7 - TRBV29-1 TGCAGCGTTGATGGGGGGGGTCCCGGCGAGCAGTACTTC CSVDGGGPGEQYF
TRBD1 TRBJ2-7 - TRBV15 TGTGCCACCATCCGGGACAGGGGTCCCTACGAGCAGTACTTC CATIRDRGPYEQYF
TRBD1 TRBJ2-1 few TRBV10-3 TGTGCCATCAGGGAGGACAGGGGACACAATGAGCAGTTCTTC CAIREDRGHNEQFF
- TRBJ2-3 few TRBV20-1 TGCAGTGCTAGACGCCTAGCTCCAGATACGCAGTATTTT CSARRLAPDTQYF
- TRBJ2-7 few TRBV7-3 TGTGCCAGCAGCTCCCCTCCGGGAGAGCAGTACTTC CASSSPPGEQYF
TRBD1 TRBJ1-1 - TRBV29-1 TGCAGCGTTGAAGGGAAGGGGGCGAACACTGAAGCTTTCTTT CSVEGKGANTEAFF
- TRBJ1-5 - TRBV2 TGTGCCAGCACAGGGAGAATGGACAATCAGCCCCAGCATTTT CASTGRMDNQPQHF
TRBD1 TRBJ1-3 - TRBV25-1 TGTGCCAGCAGACAGACAGGGTCCGGAAACACCATATATTTT CASRQTGSGNTIYF
- TRBJ1-6 few TRBV7-3 TGTGCCAGCAGCTTTCTGAATTCACCCCTCCACTTT CASSFLNSPLHF
- TRBJ2-3 - TRBV29-1 TGCAGCGTTGAATTGGGCACAGATACGCAGTATTTT CSVELGTDTQYF
TRBD2 TRBJ2-2 - TRBV20-1 TGCAGTGCTTCTGGACTAGCGAACACCGGGGAGCTGTTTTTT CSASGLANTGELFF
- TRBJ2-2 few TRBV10-3 TGTGCCATCAGTGACGAGGGCTACGGGGAGCTGTTTTTT CAISDEGYGELFF
TRBD2 TRBJ2-1 - TRBV5-1 TGCGCCAGCAGCCCGGGACTAGCGGGAAACAATGAGCAGTTCTTC CASSPGLAGNNEQFF
- TRBJ2-3 once TRBV29-1 TGCAGCGTTGATGGGCAGGGGGGGAATACGCAGTATTTT CSVDGQGGNTQYF
TRBD2 TRBJ2-5 - TRBV29-1 TGCAGCTCCCTCGTTGTAGCGGGGGGGCCGGAGACCCAGTACTTC CSSLVVAGGPETQYF
- TRBJ2-3 - TRBV9 TGTGCCAGCAGCCCTCCCGGGGGGGGACAGGGCACAGATACGCAGAATTTT CASSPPGGGQGTDTQNF
- TRBJ2-7 - TRBV7-9 TGTGCCAGCAGCTTATTCGTAGGGAACGAGCAGTACTTC CASSLFVGNEQYF
- TRBJ1-1 - TRBV15 TGTGCCACCAGCAGGGACAGCGCTGGGAAGCCAAAGGCTTTCTTT CATSRDSAGKPKAFF
- TRBJ2-5 - TRBV11-2 TGTGCCAGCAGCTCACGCGGGGGGGGACAGGGGTCGCAAGAGACCCAGTACTTC CASSSRGGGQGSQETQYF
TRBD1 TRBJ1-1 - TRBV2 TGTGCCAGCAACCTAATACAGGGGGGGACTGAAGCTTTCTTT CASNLIQGGTEAFF
- TRBJ2-7 - TRBV10-2 TGCGCCAGCAGTTCGGGAGGGGACAGGGAGGCTTGGCAGTACTTC CASSSGGDREAWQYF
- TRBJ1-6 once TRBV2 TGTGCCAGCAGTGAAGTTCGGGGCGCACCCCTCCACTTT CASSEVRGAPLHF
- TRBJ2-7 - TRBV12-3/TRBV12-4 TGTGCCAGCAGCGTGGGCCCGGGACCGAGGTCTTACGAGCAGTACTTC CASSVGPGPRSYEQYF
- TRBJ2-3 - TRBV19 TGTGCCAGTAGCATCCGGGCGGAGGGGTCATACGTGGTTGTTACGCAGTATTTT CASSIRAEGSYVVVTQYF
- TRBJ1-2 few TRBV2 TGTGCCAGCAGGGGATCAGGCTACACCTTC CASRGSGYTF
- TRBJ1-1 - TRBV9 TGTGCCAGCAGCGTACGGCAAGAGGAAACTGAAGCTTTCTTT CASSVRQEETEAFF
- TRBJ2-7 - TRBV20-1 TGCAGTGCTAGGAGCCCTGCGGGGCCGCACTCCTACGAGCAGTACTTC CSARSPAGPHSYEQYF
- TRBJ2-2 - TRBV25-1 TGTGCCAGCACAGGACAAAACACCGGGGAGCTGTTTTTT CASTGQNTGELFF
- TRBJ2-7 many TRBV19 TGTGCCAGTAGTATGGTATCGAGTTCCCACGAGCAGTACTTC CASSMVSSSHEQYF
- TRBJ2-1 - TRBV2 TGTGCCAGCAGTGAAGGGGTTGGGGAGCAGTTCTTC CASSEGVGEQFF
TRBD1 TRBJ2-7 - TRBV29-1 TGCAACCCCCACCGGGACAGGCCCTACGAGCAGTACTTC CNPHRDRPYEQYF
TRBD1 TRBJ2-7 - TRBV20-1 TGCAGTGCTAGAGATTATCAGGGACAGGGGTTCTTCGAGCAGTACTTC CSARDYQGQGFFEQYF
- TRBJ2-7 - TRBV20-1 TGCAGTGCTAGAGATATTAGGGATCCAGTATACGAGCAGTACTTC CSARDIRDPVYEQYF
- TRBJ1-4 many TRBV14 TGTGCCACCAAGGGATCAAATGAAAAACTGTTTTTT CATKGSNEKLFF
- TRBJ1-1 once TRBV29-1 TGCAGCGCCGAACGGAACACTGAAGCTTTCTTT CSAERNTEAFF
- TRBJ1-3 - TRBV24-1 TGTGCCACCAGTTATGGAAATGCCATATATTTT CATSYGNAIYF
- TRBJ2-5 - TRBV7-6 TGTGCCAGCAGCCATGGACAGGGAGGGAACCGAGAGACCCAGTACTTC CASSHGQGGNRETQYF
- TRBJ2-5 - TRBV20-1 TGCAGTGCCAAAAATCTAGAGACCCAGTACTTC CSAKNLETQYF